The 15 T cell receptor beta chains below were found in one sample sequenced in a study of blood T cell repertoires in COVID-19. The assay was immunoSEQ multiplex PCR, and TCRdb's table has in-frame clones only and misses some. The table records tens of thousands of clones, around 83% of them present only once. The sample consisted of peripheral blood. The receptors derive from a human donor in a cohort sampled during active COVID-19.

The chain combines TRBV5-4 with TRBJ2-2; D is ambiguous. Trimming cost V 5 bases and J 6 bases, with 11 bases left between them. The CDR3 has 13 residues. Germline loops: CDR1 SGHNT, CDR2 YYREEE (reference sequence). The CDR3 is CASSSYQAGELFF. DNA of the CDR3: TGTGCCAGCAGTTCCTACCAGGCCGGGGAGCTGTTTTTT.

The chain carries TRBV24-1 and TRBJ1-4; D unresolved. V lost 0 bases and J lost 6, with 13 bases in between. CDR3 length: 16 amino acids. Germline CDR1 reads KGHDR; CDR2 reads SFDVKD. Here the CDR3 reads CATSDLKLREDEKLFF. The CDR3 DNA reads TGTGCCACCAGTGATTTGAAACTAAGAGAGGATGAAAAACTGTTTTTT.

This chain joins TRBV4-1 and TRBJ2-3; 8 bases line up with TRBD2. Germline V gene data show CDR1 as MGHRA and CDR2 as YSYEKL. V lost 1 base and J lost 4; bases outside the gene matches: 4. CDR3 length equals 15 residues. This CDR3 reads CASSQAAGGPDTQYF. The CDR3 nucleotides are TGCGCCAGCAGCCAAGCTGCGGGGGGCCCAGATACGCAGTATTTT.

As for this clone: A read error is possible here, since a much larger clone lies one base away. This rearrangement joins TRBV11-2 to TRBJ2-3; the match to TRBD1 covers 7 bases. The V and J ends lost 5 bases and 1 base, in that order; junction bases with no gene match: 0. Germline loops: CDR1 SGHAT, CDR2 FQNNGV. The CDR3 is made up of 13 amino acids. CDR3 sequence (DNA): TGTGCCAGCAGCACAGGGGGCACAGATACGCAGTATTTT. It translates to CASSTGGTDTQYF.

This chain uses TRBV3-1 (or the pseudogene TRBV3-2) with TRBJ2-1; TRBD2 matches 11 bases. Germline CDR1 reads LGHDT; CDR2 reads YNNKEL (reference sequence). The CDR3 consists of 16 residues. Trimming took 3 bases from V and 2 from J; bases not matched to a gene: 3. DNA for the CDR3: TGTGCCAGCAGCCAGGTTAGCGGGGGGGCCTACAATGAGCAGTTCTTC. Residues: CASSQVSGGAYNEQFF.

The chain joins TRBV2 to TRBJ2-1; 10 bases are a match to TRBD1. Germline-derived CDR1 and CDR2 are SNHLY and FYNNEI. V lost 5 bases, J lost 15 bases, and 7 bases stayed unmatched. There are 12 residues in the CDR3. The CDR3 DNA reads TGTGCCAGCAGTAAAAGTGGACAGGGGGGGTTCTTC. Protein: CASSKSGQGGFF.

The chain is built from TRBV18 and TRBJ2-5, with TRBD1 identical over 9 bases. The CDR3 is made up of 16 amino acids. Germline V CDR1 and CDR2: KGHSH, LQKENI. The V segment lost 4 bases and the J segment 1 base; nucleotides outside the gene matches: 7. The DNA for the CDR3 is TGTGCCAGCTCACTCGGACAGGGGAATAGCCAAGAGACCCAGTACTTC. This translates into CASSLGQGNSQETQYF.

The chain is built from TRBV14 and TRBJ2-1; tentative D call: TRBD2 (5 bases). The CDR3 is 13 residues long. The germline V gene has CDR1 SGHDN and CDR2 FVKESK. Trimming stripped 0 bases from V and 12 bases from J, with 12 bases between. The CDR3 loop reads CASSQESGEGQFF. The CDR3 bases are TGTGCCAGCAGCCAAGAGTCCGGGGAAGGGCAGTTCTTC.

The chain couples TRBV19 to TRBJ1-1; D possibly corresponds to TRBD1 (5 bases). V was shortened by 6 bases and J by 3 bases, with 14 bases between the two germline ends. The CDR3 has 14 amino acids. Germline lookup yields CDR1 LNHDA and CDR2 SQIVND (reference sequence). The CDR3 DNA reads TGTGCCAGTAGGGGGCCGGGGGGATACACTGAAGCTTTCTTT. It translates to CASRGPGGYTEAFF.

The rearrangement uses TRBV29-1 and TRBJ2-7; 8 nucleotides align to TRBD2. Looked up from germline, CDR1 is SQVTM and CDR2 is ANQGSEA. This CDR3 comprises 13 residues. Trimming removed 5 bases from V and 2 bases from J; junction bases left unmatched: 5. The CDR3 here is CSVLSSGAYEQYF. The CDR3 nucleotides read TGCAGCGTTCTTAGTAGCGGGGCCTACGAGCAGTACTTC.

CDR3 amino acids: CASSQDGRGPWEQFF. In DNA form, the CDR3 reads TGTGCCAGCAGCCAAGATGGGCGGGGGCCCTGGGAGCAGTTCTTC. The rearrangement joins TRBV3-1 (or the pseudogene TRBV3-2) to TRBJ2-1; D perhaps matches TRBD2 (7 bases). The V gene lost 0 bases and the J gene lost 10 bases, with 16 bases spanning the gap. Germline assignment: CDR1 LGHDT and CDR2 YNNKEL (reference sequence). The CDR3 has 15 residues.

This chain connects TRBV9 to TRBJ2-1, with 10 positions matching TRBD1. The CDR3 totals 15 residues. The junction had 6 bases not matched to a gene; V was cut back by 2 bases and J by 7 bases. Germline V CDR1 and CDR2: SGDLS, YYNGEE. The CDR3 loop is CASSVQPGQGNEQFF. CDR3 bases: TGTGCCAGCAGCGTCCAACCGGGACAGGGGAATGAGCAGTTCTTC.

The genes are TRBV29-1 and TRBJ1-3, with D uncertain. There are 13 residues in the CDR3. CDR1 SQVTM and CDR2 ANQGSEA come from the germline V gene. V was cut by 5 bases and J by 4 bases, with 12 bases left in between. The CDR3 coding sequence is TGCAGCGTTAGCCCGGGAGGAGGAAACACCATATATTTT. Amino acids: CSVSPGGGNTIYF.

This clone has only one observation. This chain links TRBV9 with TRBJ2-2; D unresolved. Per germline, CDR1 SGDLS and CDR2 YYNGEE. The ends were cut back, 2 bases at V and 0 bases at J, with 8 bases in the middle. The CDR3 is 15 residues long. CDR3 amino acids: CASSVATSNTGELFF. CDR3 DNA: TGTGCCAGCAGCGTCGCGACTTCGAACACCGGGGAGCTGTTTTTT. Filled out from reference TRBV9 and TRBJ2-2, the complete variable domain reads DSGVTQTPKHLITATGQRVTLRCSPRSGDLSVYWYQQSLDQGLQFLIQYYNGEERAKGNILERFSAQQFPDLHSELNLSSLELGDSALYFCASSVATSNTGELFFGEGSRLTVL.

The V and J genes are TRBV4-1 and TRBJ2-5, with 12 bases lining up with TRBD2. This CDR3 is 16 amino acids long. In germline, CDR1 is MGHRA, CDR2 YSYEKL. J gave up 5 bases and V 3 bases, and 7 bases lay outside the gene matches. CDR3 region: CASSQAPSGGVETQYF. The CDR3 nucleotides read TGCGCCAGCAGCCAGGCCCCTAGCGGGGGGGTCGAGACCCAGTACTTC.